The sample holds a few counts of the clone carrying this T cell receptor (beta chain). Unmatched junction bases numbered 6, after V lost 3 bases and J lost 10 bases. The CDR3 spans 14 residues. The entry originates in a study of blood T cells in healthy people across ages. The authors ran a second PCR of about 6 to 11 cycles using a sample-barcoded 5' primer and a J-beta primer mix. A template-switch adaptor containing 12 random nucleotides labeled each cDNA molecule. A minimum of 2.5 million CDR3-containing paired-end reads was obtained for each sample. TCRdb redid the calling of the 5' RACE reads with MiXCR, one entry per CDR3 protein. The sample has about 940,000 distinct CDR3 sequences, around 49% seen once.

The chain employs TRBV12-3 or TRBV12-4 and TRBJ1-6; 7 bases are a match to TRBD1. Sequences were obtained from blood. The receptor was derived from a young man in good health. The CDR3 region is CASSFAGGKSPLHF. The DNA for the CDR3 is TGTGCCAGCAGTTTCGCAGGGGGTAAATCACCCCTCCACTTT.